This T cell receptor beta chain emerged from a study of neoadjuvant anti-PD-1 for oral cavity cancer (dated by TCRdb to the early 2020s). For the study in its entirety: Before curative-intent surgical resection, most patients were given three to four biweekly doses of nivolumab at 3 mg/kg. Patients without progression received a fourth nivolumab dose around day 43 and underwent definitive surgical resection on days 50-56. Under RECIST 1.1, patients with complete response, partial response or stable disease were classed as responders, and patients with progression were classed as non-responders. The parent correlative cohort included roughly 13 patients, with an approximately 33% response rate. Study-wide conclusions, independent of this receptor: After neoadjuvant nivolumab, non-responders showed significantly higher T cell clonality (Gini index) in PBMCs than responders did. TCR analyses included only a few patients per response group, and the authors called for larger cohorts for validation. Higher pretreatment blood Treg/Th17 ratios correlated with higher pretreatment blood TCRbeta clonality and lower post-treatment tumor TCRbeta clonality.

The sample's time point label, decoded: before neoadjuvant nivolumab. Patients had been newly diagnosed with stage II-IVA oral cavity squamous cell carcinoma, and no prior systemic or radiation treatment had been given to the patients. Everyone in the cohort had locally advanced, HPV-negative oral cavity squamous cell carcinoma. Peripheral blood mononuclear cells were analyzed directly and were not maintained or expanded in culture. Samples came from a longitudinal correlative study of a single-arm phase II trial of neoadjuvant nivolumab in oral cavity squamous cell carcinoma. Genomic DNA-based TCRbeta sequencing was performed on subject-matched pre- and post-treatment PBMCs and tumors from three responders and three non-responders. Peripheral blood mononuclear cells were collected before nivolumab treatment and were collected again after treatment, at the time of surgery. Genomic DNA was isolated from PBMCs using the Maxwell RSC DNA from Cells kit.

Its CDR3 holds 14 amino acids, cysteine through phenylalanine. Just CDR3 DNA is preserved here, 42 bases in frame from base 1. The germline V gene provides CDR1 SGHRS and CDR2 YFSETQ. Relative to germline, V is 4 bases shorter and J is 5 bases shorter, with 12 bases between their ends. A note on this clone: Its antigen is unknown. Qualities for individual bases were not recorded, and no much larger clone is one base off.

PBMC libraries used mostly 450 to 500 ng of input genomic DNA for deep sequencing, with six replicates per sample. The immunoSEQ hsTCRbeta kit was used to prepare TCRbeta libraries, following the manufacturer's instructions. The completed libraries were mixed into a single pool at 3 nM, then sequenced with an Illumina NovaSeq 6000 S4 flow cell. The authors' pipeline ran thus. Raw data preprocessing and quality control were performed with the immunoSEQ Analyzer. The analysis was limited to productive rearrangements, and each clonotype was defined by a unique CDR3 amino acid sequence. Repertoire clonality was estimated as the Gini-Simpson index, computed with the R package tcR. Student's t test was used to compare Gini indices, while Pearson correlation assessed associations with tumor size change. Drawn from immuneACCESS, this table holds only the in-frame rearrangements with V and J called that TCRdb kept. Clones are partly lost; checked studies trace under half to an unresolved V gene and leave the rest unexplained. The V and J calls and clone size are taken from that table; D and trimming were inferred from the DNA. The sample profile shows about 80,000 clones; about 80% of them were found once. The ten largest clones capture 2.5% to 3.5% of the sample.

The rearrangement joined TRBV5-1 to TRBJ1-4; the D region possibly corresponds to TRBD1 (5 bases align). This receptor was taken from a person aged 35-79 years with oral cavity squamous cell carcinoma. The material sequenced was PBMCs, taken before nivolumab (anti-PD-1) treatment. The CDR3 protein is CASSADNPNEKLFF. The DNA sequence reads TGCGCCAGCAGCGCGGACAACCCGAATGAAAAACTGTTTTTT.